This entry describes one TCR beta chain. Its antigen is not identified. These data are taken from a study of cytomegalovirus exposure and HLA in healthy donors. General study results and limits: Cytomegalovirus association was listed for 164 TCR beta chains. For most TCR beta V segments, an earlier analysis put the productive rate at about 90% or about 30% of the time. A later analysis linked a missense variant in DCLRE1C to the trimming of TCR beta V and J genes. A likely sequencing artifact accounted for one observed cluster of highly shared sequence variants.

The CDR3 is 14 residues long. The junction had 6 bases not matched to a gene; V was cut back by 0 bases and J by 9 bases. CDR1 and CDR2 (germline): SGHAT, FQNNGV. Vbeta (60) and Jbeta (13) primers were used in the PCR. Produced via immunoSEQ multiplex PCR; TCRdb's table is partial and in-frame only. The repertoire includes around 100,000 clones, approximately 7.7% of them detected once, and roughly 2% sits in the top ten. This TCR was recovered from a man aged 45-65 years in good health and CMV-seronegative. The chain has TRBV11-2 and TRBJ1-1; TRBD1 matches at 8 bases. Sequenced material: PBMCs. In DNA, the CDR3 is TGTGCCAGCAGCTTAGATCAAAGGACAGGGAAAGCTTTCTTT. Translated: CASSLDQRTGKAFF.